The rows below give T cell receptor beta chains drawn from one sample of a study of cytomegalovirus exposure and HLA in healthy donors. The protocol was immunoSEQ multiplex PCR, while the TCRdb copy is restricted to in-frame clones and leaves out a portion. The repertoire has more than 85,000 clones, 90% to 95% of them found once; the top ten carry 1% to 1.4%. Material for sequencing was PBMCs. Receptors originate from a woman in her 30s in good health and CMV-seropositive. The CDR3 runs from the conserved cysteine through the conserved F or W. A D gene is named only where the DNA matches it firmly. Clone size is shown for a subset of rows, as once, few, many or a class of expanded clone.

NA,NA,TRBJ2-4,TRBV28,CASSLSREHIQYF,TGTGCCAGCAGTTTATCCAGGGAACACATTCAGTACTTC
TRBD1,few,TRBJ2-7,TRBV7-2,CASSLGGTGTYEQYF,TGTGCCAGCAGCCTTGGTGGGACAGGGACCTACGAGCAGTACTTC
NA,NA,TRBJ2-3,TRBV30,CAWGQGPDTQYF,TGTGCCTGGGGCCAGGGGCCAGATACGCAGTATTTT
TRBD2,NA,TRBJ2-3,TRBV11-3,CASSLEFSGSSTDTQYF,TGTGCCAGCAGCTTGGAATTTAGCGGGAGCTCCACAGATACGCAGTATTTT
TRBD2,NA,TRBJ2-1,TRBV5-4,CASSRGGLAVYNEQFF,TGTGCCAGCAGCCGGGGGGGACTAGCGGTATACAATGAGCAGTTCTTC
TRBD1,NA,TRBJ1-2,TRBV5-6,CASSITGAFYGYTF,TGTGCCAGCAGCATTACAGGGGCCTTCTATGGCTACACCTTC
NA,NA,TRBJ2-1,TRBV7-9,CASHRPDEQFF,TGTGCCAGTCACCGTCCGGATGAGCAGTTCTTC
TRBD2,NA,TRBJ2-7,TRBV6-6,CATDRASGVEQYF,TGTGCCACCGACCGGGCTAGCGGAGTAGAGCAGTACTTC
TRBD1,NA,TRBJ1-5,TRBV19,CASSIGGQSNQPQHF,TGTGCCAGTAGTATAGGGGGACAGAGCAATCAGCCCCAGCATTTT
TRBD2,NA,TRBJ2-3,TRBV10-1,CASKDTSASTDTQYF,TGCGCCAGCAAGGATACTAGCGCCAGCACAGATACGCAGTATTTT
TRBD1,NA,TRBJ1-5,TRBV10-3,CAISGTGEGNQPQHF,TGTGCCATCAGTGGGACAGGTGAGGGCAATCAGCCCCAGCATTTT
TRBD1,NA,TRBJ1-1,TRBV5-1,CASGNQGAGDTEAFF,TGCGCCAGCGGAAATCAGGGGGCAGGCGACACTGAAGCTTTCTTT
NA,NA,TRBJ2-7,TRBV19,CASSPKAGTYGSYEQYF,TGTGCCAGTAGTCCAAAAGCCGGGACTTACGGCTCCTACGAGCAGTACTTC
NA,NA,TRBJ2-7,TRBV28,CASRWSSGGNYEQYF,TGTGCCAGCCGTTGGTCTAGTGGGGGGAACTACGAGCAGTACTTC
NA,NA,TRBJ1-1,TRBV19,CASSTGTQNTEAFF,TGTGCCAGTAGTACCGGGACACAGAACACTGAAGCTTTCTTT
NA,NA,TRBJ1-4,TRBV5-5,CASSLFSGGTNEKLFF,TGTGCCAGCAGCTTGTTTAGTGGAGGAACGAATGAAAAACTGTTTTTT
TRBD2,NA,TRBJ2-2,TRBV11-2,CASSILTSGNGELFF,TGTGCCAGCAGCATCCTCACTAGCGGGAACGGGGAGCTGTTTTTT
NA,NA,TRBJ2-4,TRBV29-1,CSVTGFDYRTYF,TGCAGCGTGACTGGGTTTGACTACCGAACGTACTTC
NA,few,TRBJ2-3,TRBV5-6,CASSKTGITDTQYF,TGTGCCAGCAGCAAGACGGGGATCACAGATACGCAGTATTTT